The 7 T cell receptor beta chains in this list originate from one sample, sequenced in a study of T cells in Graves' hyperthyroidism and ophthalmopathy. TCR beta CDR3 sequences were amplified from RNA transcripts. RT-PCR in the first round (using the HTBI primer set) targeted the TCR CDR3. Each CDR3 protein is one row after TCRdb ran MiXCR on the multiplex PCR reads. Of under 650,000 distinct CDR3 sequences listed, roughly 17% are singletons. Sample: blood. These receptors were obtained from a woman aged 25 to 45 with Graves' hyperthyroidism.

This clonotype turned up a few times. J is TRBJ2-3 and V is TRBV5-1; D may be TRBD2 (5 bases). This CDR3 is built from 17 residues. V was pared by 1 base and J by 2 bases, with 17 bases between. The germline V gene has CDR1 SGHRS and CDR2 YFSETQ. The CDR3 protein is CASSLRRYSEFTDTQYF. The CDR3 nucleotides are TGCGCCAGCAGCTTGAGAAGGTATAGCGAATTCACAGATACGCAGTATTTT.

The chain is built from TRBV4-2 and TRBJ2-7, with D unclear. V was pared by 4 bases and J by 2 bases, with 15 bases between. Germline V lookup: CDR1 LGHNA, CDR2 YNFKEQ. This CDR3 has 15 amino acids. The CDR3 region has the DNA TGTGCCAGCAGCCCTGGAACATACAGTACCTACGAGCAGTACTTC. Translating gives CASSPGTYSTYEQYF.

This clonotype was seen ten or more times. The chain employs TRBV11-2 and TRBJ2-3; 10 nucleotides agree with TRBD2. This CDR3 has 16 amino acids. CDR1 is SGHAT, CDR2 FQNNGV, per germline. V was pared by 6 bases and J by 3 bases, with 9 bases of the junction left unmatched. The CDR3 DNA follows: TGTGCCAGCAGAACCCCGGGACTAGCGTCTACAGATACGCAGTATTTT. Translating it yields CASRTPGLASTDTQYF.

This clonotype appeared many times. The chain is built from TRBV12-3 or TRBV12-4 and TRBJ2-1; D may match TRBD1 or TRBD2 (5 bases each). The CDR3 length is 14 residues. Trimming pared 3 bases from V and 4 bases from J, leaving 10 bases between. In DNA form, the CDR3 reads TGTGCCAGCAGTTTGGGGGAGCGGTACAATGAGCAGTTCTTC. Translated, it gives CASSLGERYNEQFF.

There are a few counts of this clonotype. The chain is built from TRBV7-2 and TRBJ2-2, with 7 bases aligning to TRBD1. Trimming cost V 5 bases and J 2 bases; bases outside gene matches: 8. The germline CDR1 and CDR2 sequences are SGHTA and FQGNSA. This CDR3 contains 16 residues. CDR3 amino acids: CASSSTGTVNTGELFF. DNA for the CDR3: TGTGCCAGCAGCAGTACCGGGACAGTTAACACCGGGGAGCTGTTTTTT.

The chain links TRBV13 to TRBJ2-2; D possibly corresponds to TRBD2 (5 bases). The CDR3 is 13 residues long. From germline, CDR1 is PRHDT and CDR2 FYEKMQ (reference sequence). V was cut by 5 bases and J by 7 bases, with 11 bases left in between. CDR3 amino acids: CASSPPRDGELFF. The DNA of the CDR3 is TGTGCCAGCAGCCCTCCCCGGGACGGGGAGCTGTTTTTT.

The table lists this clonotype with many counts. This chain joins TRBV28 and TRBJ1-1, with D hard to call. V lost 4 bases to trimming and J lost 8 bases, with 11 bases between them. Germline lookup yields CDR1 MDHEN and CDR2 SYDVKM. This CDR3 spans 12 amino acids. CDR3 DNA sequence: TGTGCCAGCAGTTACGTTCGGACCGAAGCTTTCTTT. As protein: CASSYVRTEAFF.